The T cell receptor beta chain under discussion was sequenced for a study of Graves' ophthalmopathy and Graves' hyperthyroidism. RNA transcripts were the source from which TCR beta CDR3 regions were amplified. The first round was an RT-PCR with HTBI primers, and the second round was a multiplex PCR. One entry per CDR3 protein, called by TCRdb with MiXCR from the multiplex PCR reads. Of 580,000 or so distinct CDR3 sequences in the sample, roughly 40% were seen once. Looked up from germline, CDR1 is LNHDA and CDR2 is SQIVND (reference sequence). Trimming at V came to 5 bases and at J to 3 bases, leaving 9 bases not matched to a gene. CDR3 length equals 15 residues.

Material for sequencing was peripheral blood or thyroid tissue (not recorded which). This receptor was taken from an adult man with Graves' hyperthyroidism. The V gene is TRBV19, the J gene TRBJ2-7; TRBD1 matches 8 bases. CDR3: CASSAGTGLGYEQYF. Written as DNA, the CDR3 is TGTGCCAGTAGTGCCGGGACAGGATTAGGCTACGAGCAGTACTTC.